This T cell receptor beta chain was sequenced during a study of Graves' ophthalmopathy and Graves' hyperthyroidism. This clonotype has ten or more counts. Amplification of TCR beta CDR3 regions used RNA transcripts. Scientists carried out first-round RT-PCR using HTBI primers and then a second-round multiplex PCR. TCRdb redid the calling of the multiplex PCR reads with MiXCR, one entry per CDR3 protein. The sample holds about 400,000 distinct CDR3 sequences; 15% to 20% are singletons and the top ten take roughly 1.6%. The CDR3 is 15 amino acids. V shed 0 bases and J 4 bases; nucleotides not matched to a gene: 4. Looked up from germline, CDR1 is ENHRY and CDR2 is SYGVKD. PBMCs were obtained from roughly 9.5 ml of fresh peripheral blood.

The sequencing input was peripheral blood. The TCR originated in a woman aged 18-29 years with Graves' ophthalmopathy. The J gene is TRBJ2-5, the V gene TRBV10-3, with TRBD2 matching over 8 bases. The CDR3 region has the DNA TGTGCCATCAGTGAGTCGCCCGCGGGGGGAGAGACCCAGTACTTC. It codes for CAISESPAGGETQYF.